This T cell receptor beta chain emerged from a study of cytomegalovirus exposure and HLA in healthy donors. The study's findings and limits: Analysis was carried out at a later point, and it linked a missense DCLRE1C variant to TCR beta V- and J-gene trimming.

With respect to this clone: The antigen remains unidentified.

Primers included in the PCR were 60 Vbeta and 13 Jbeta primers. The table came from immunoSEQ multiplex PCR; TCRdb's copy has only in-frame clones and leaves some out. The sample consists of about 180,000 clones, about 80% of them appearing once. The source of this sequence is a man aged 35 to 55 in good health and CMV-seronegative. Sequencing input: PBMCs.

The CDR3 region is CASTTRLGQGAGTEAFF. The DNA of the CDR3 is TGTGCCAGCACCACCAGATTGGGACAGGGGGCGGGGACTGAAGCTTTCTTT. The V call is TRBV7-8, the J call TRBJ1-1, with 12 bases aligning to TRBD1. Germline assignment: CDR1 SGHVS and CDR2 FQNEAQ. This CDR3 spans 17 amino acids. Trimming removed 7 bases from V and 5 bases from J; junction bases left unmatched: 14.